The 5 T cell receptor beta chains reported below all come from one sample, sequenced in a study of control samples from healthy donors and cancer patients. Only in-frame clones appear in the TCRdb table, and some are missing; sequencing was by immunoSEQ multiplex PCR. Among 70,000 to 90,000 clones listed, 70% to 90% were seen once. Sequenced input: PBMCs. The receptors shown here come from a woman aged 60-75 years with head and neck cancer.

The chain couples TRBV6-5 to TRBJ2-5; D is ambiguous. The CDR3 covers 15 residues. From germline, CDR1 is MNHEY and CDR2 SVGAGI. The V end was cut by 2 bases, the J end by 4 bases, with 14 bases between. The CDR3 spells CASSYPGRVGETQYF. In nucleotides, the CDR3 is TGTGCCAGCAGTTACCCCGGTAGGGTTGGAGAGACCCAGTACTTC.

The rearrangement joins TRBV11-2 to TRBJ2-7; D is ambiguous. V lost 2 bases, J lost 3 bases, and 2 bases lay in between. There are 11 residues in the CDR3. Per germline, CDR1 SGHAT and CDR2 FQNNGV. The CDR3 DNA sequence: TGTGCCAGCAGCTTATACTACGAGCAGTACTTC. It specifies CASSLYYEQYF.

V usage is TRBV7-2 and J usage is TRBJ2-3, with 8 bases identical to TRBD2. The germline V gene encodes CDR1 SGHTA and CDR2 FQGNSA. The J segment lost 4 bases and the V segment lost 1 base, leaving 7 bases of the junction unmatched. The CDR3 runs 16 residues. The CDR3 DNA follows: TGTGCCAGCAGCTTAGGACCGGGAGGGCCTGCAGATACGCAGTATTTT. Translated, it gives CASSLGPGGPADTQYF.

This clone appeared a single time. V usage is TRBV29-1 and J usage is TRBJ2-2, with 14 bases matching TRBD2. The junction had 12 bases not matched to a gene; V was cut back by 6 bases and J by 9 bases. This CDR3 spans 16 amino acids. Looked up from germline, CDR1 is SQVTM and CDR2 is ANQGSEA. The CDR3 DNA is TGCAGCGTCCGCGAGGGACTAGCGGGAGACAACAGGGAGCTGTTTTTT. It translates to CSVREGLAGDNRELFF.

This chain connects TRBV6-5 to TRBJ2-3; TRBD1 matches 7 bases. The CDR3 contains 15 residues. Trimming removed 7 bases from V and 0 bases from J; junction bases left unmatched: 7. Germline V gene data show CDR1 as MNHEY and CDR2 as SVGAGI. CDR3 sequence (DNA): TGTGCCAGCATCAACAGGGGATCTAGCACAGATACGCAGTATTTT. Translated, it gives CASINRGSSTDTQYF.